A single sample is the source of the 30 T cell receptor beta chains below, sequenced in a study of blood T cell repertoires in COVID-19 (TCRdb year 2020). Receptor amplification or capture employed the immunoSEQ multiplex PCR assay. TCRdb's version of the immuneACCESS table is confined to in-frame rearrangements and falls short of the full clone set. An unresolved V gene accounts for under half of the shortfall where checked; the remainder is of unknown origin. The sample includes 45,000 to 50,000 clones, with 75% to 85% observed a single time. The top ten clones comprise roughly 8.2% of the sample. The sequenced material came from peripheral blood. The receptor source for this set is an elderly man in a cohort sampled during active COVID-19.

This clone was picked up a small number of times. The gene calls are TRBV5-5 and TRBJ1-5, with 7 bases identical to TRBD1. V lost 2 bases to trimming and J lost 5 bases; unmatched junction nucleotides: 13. Germline values: CDR1 SGHKS, CDR2 YYEKEE (reference sequence). This CDR3 has 17 residues. The DNA for the CDR3 is TGTGCCAGCAGCTTCGAATCCCGGGACAGAAAAGATCAGCCCCAGCATTTT. It yields the protein CASSFESRDRKDQPQHF.

The chain combines TRBV2 with TRBJ2-7, with D possibly matching TRBD1 (6 bases). The CDR3 sequence is 13 residues long. V dropped 4 bases and J dropped 7 bases, with 14 bases sitting between them. The V gene's germline CDR1 is SNHLY and CDR2 FYNNEI. The chain's CDR3 is CASSVDRLGEQYF. In DNA form, the CDR3 reads TGTGCCAGCAGTGTTGACAGGCTGGGGGAGCAGTACTTC.

The chain is built from TRBV28 and TRBJ2-1; TRBD2 agrees at 8 bases. Germline lookup yields CDR1 MDHEN and CDR2 SYDVKM. The junction had 4 bases not matched to a gene; V was cut back by 6 bases and J by 0 bases. CDR3 length: 15 residues. CDR3 sequence (DNA): TGTGCCAGCAGGCAGCGGGAGAGCTCCTACAATGAGCAGTTCTTC. This translates into CASRQRESSYNEQFF.

The gene calls are TRBV28 and TRBJ1-5; tentative D call: TRBD1 (5 bases). Trimming removed 4 bases from V and 1 base from J, with 11 bases in between. The V gene's germline CDR1 is MDHEN and CDR2 SYDVKM. This CDR3 has 15 amino acids. This CDR3 reads CASSSLGQSNQPQHF. CDR3 bases: TGTGCCAGCAGTTCCCTCGGACAAAGCAATCAGCCCCAGCATTTT.

This clone showed up just once. The V gene is TRBV5-1, the J gene TRBJ2-1; D not certain. CDR1 is SGHRS and CDR2 is YFSETQ in the germline V gene. The V gene lost 0 bases and the J gene lost 6 bases, with 10 bases spanning the gap. The CDR3 sequence is 14 residues long. The CDR3 DNA is TGCGCCAGCAGCTTGGAGGTTAGCAGCAATGAGCAGTTCTTC. It yields the protein CASSLEVSSNEQFF.

This clone occurred a few times. The chain carries TRBV10-3 and TRBJ2-7; the match to TRBD2 covers 16 bases. The V gene's germline CDR1 is ENHRY and CDR2 SYGVKD. CDR3 length equals 16 residues. V trimming: 6 bases; J trimming: 0 bases; junction bases outside the gene matches: 2. The CDR3 sequence: CAIRGTSGRASYEQYF. CDR3 nucleotide sequence: TGTGCCATCAGAGGGACTAGCGGGAGGGCCTCCTACGAGCAGTACTTC.

Comments on this clone: A read error may account for a junction end that differs from germline. This chain uses TRBV10-2 with TRBJ2-2, with 8 bases matching TRBD1. The CDR3 extends over 14 amino acids. Germline V gene data show CDR1 as WSHSY and CDR2 as SAAADI. In DNA form, the CDR3 reads TGCGCCAGTAGGACAGGGAGGAAGTTCGGGGCGCTGTTTTTT. Translated: CASRTGRKFGALFF.

The chain joins TRBV3-1 (or the pseudogene TRBV3-2) to TRBJ1-2, with TRBD1 as a possible D gene (6 bases). Trimming left V 3 bases short and J 4 bases short, with 9 bases between. The CDR3 totals 13 residues. Germline loops: CDR1 LGHDT, CDR2 YNNKEL (reference sequence). The CDR3 coding sequence is TGTGCCAGCAGCCATGGACAGTCCTATGGCTACACCTTC. Its protein is CASSHGQSYGYTF.

The chain uses TRBV18 and TRBJ1-2; the D is unclear. The CDR3 spans 13 residues. The germline V gene has CDR1 KGHSH and CDR2 LQKENI. Between the trimmed V and J ends, which lost 1 base and 8 bases, there was a span of 11 bases. The CDR3 sequence: CASSPRQVEGYTF. In DNA, the CDR3 is TGTGCCAGCTCACCACGGCAGGTGGAAGGCTACACCTTC.

Notes on this clone: Other DNA sequences in this sample translate to the same CDR3. The V gene is TRBV11-2, the J gene TRBJ1-2; D ambiguous. Germline CDR1 is SGHAT and CDR2 is FQNNGV. Trimming removed 1 base from V and 5 bases from J, with 8 bases in between. The CDR3 loop spans 13 amino acids. The DNA for the CDR3 is TGTGCCAGCAGCTTAGTTCGAGGGTATGGCTACACCTTC. Translating gives CASSLVRGYGYTF. The full variable domain, its missing parts supplied by reference TRBV11-2 and TRBJ1-2, is EAGVAQSPRYKIIEKRQSVAFWCNPISGHATLYWYQQILGQGPKLLIQFQNNGVVDDSQLPKDRFSAERLKGVDSTLKIQPAKLEDSAVYLCASSLVRGYGYTFGSGTRLTVV.

The chain links TRBV4-2 to TRBJ2-1; 10 nucleotides agree with TRBD2. The CDR3 spans 16 residues. The junction had 7 bases not matched to a gene; V was cut back by 2 bases and J by 6 bases. Germline V gene sequence: CDR1 LGHNA, CDR2 YNFKEQ. CDR3 sequence: CASSQTSGGASNEQFF. The CDR3 DNA sequence: TGTGCCAGCAGCCAAACCAGCGGGGGGGCTTCCAATGAGCAGTTCTTC.

This rearrangement joins TRBV12-3 or TRBV12-4 to TRBJ2-7, with 8 bases identical to TRBD1. The CDR3 has 13 residues. The V segment lost 6 bases and the J segment 6 bases; nucleotides outside the gene matches: 7. CDR3 bases: TGTGCCAGCAGGAACCCCAGGGGGCTCGAGCAGTACTTC. This gives the protein CASRNPRGLEQYF.

J is TRBJ1-4 and V is TRBV30; D gene uncertain. Looked up from germline, CDR1 is GTSNPN and CDR2 is SVGIG (reference sequence). V was cut by 7 bases and J by 4 bases, with 16 bases left in between. CDR3 length: 14 residues. In DNA, the CDR3 is TGTGCCTCCCTGGGTGGGAGCGGTAATGAAAAACTGTTTTTT. Amino acid sequence: CASLGGSGNEKLFF.

The chain has TRBV9 and TRBJ2-4; tentative D call: TRBD1 (6 bases). CDR1 is SGDLS, CDR2 YYNGEE, per germline. V dropped 4 bases and J dropped 0 bases, with 11 bases sitting between them. The CDR3 totals 15 residues. The chain's CDR3 is CASSTRQVAKNIQYF. CDR3 bases: TGTGCCAGCAGCACACGACAGGTAGCCAAAAACATTCAGTACTTC.

The chain couples TRBV5-3 to TRBJ2-4; maybe TRBD2 (6 bases). TRBV5-3 is an ORF, with its function uncertain. The CDR3 runs to 13 residues. Trimming removed 2 bases from V and 9 bases from J, with 12 bases in between. CDR3 in amino acids: CARSLVGGRIQYF. Here the CDR3 DNA reads TGTGCCAGAAGCTTAGTGGGAGGACGCATTCAGTACTTC.

The J gene is TRBJ2-7, the V gene TRBV7-9; 7 bases are a match to TRBD2. The CDR3 sequence is 13 residues long. Germline lookup yields CDR1 SEHNR and CDR2 FQNEAQ (reference sequence). V was clipped by 6 bases and J by 3 bases; unmatched bases: 5. In nucleotides, the CDR3 is TGTGCCAGCAGAAGAGGACTAGACTACGAGCAGTACTTC. Protein product: CASRRGLDYEQYF. The complete variable domain, with remaining parts taken from reference TRBV7-9 and TRBJ2-7, reads DTGVSQNPRHKITKRGQNVTFRCDPISEHNRLYWYRQTLGQGPEFLTYFQNEAQLEKSRLLSDRFSAERPKGSFSTLEIQRTEQGDSAMYLCASRRGLDYEQYFGPGTRLTVT.

The rearrangement joins TRBV5-1 to TRBJ1-3, with D unclear. Germline CDR1 and CDR2: SGHRS and YFSETQ. This CDR3 region has 15 residues. V was cut by 0 bases and J by 2 bases, with 9 bases left in between. In nucleotides, the CDR3 is TGCGCCAGCAGCTTGGGGGAGGTTACTGGAAACACCATATATTTT. Translating gives CASSLGEVTGNTIYF.

The chain has TRBV6-5 and TRBJ1-1, with 8 bases matching TRBD1. Looked up from germline, CDR1 is MNHEY and CDR2 is SVGAGI. The junction had 8 bases not matched to a gene; V was cut back by 7 bases and J by 4 bases. CDR3 length: 14 residues. The CDR3 coding sequence is TGTGCCAGCATCCTCAGGGGGCGCCCCACTGAAGCTTTCTTT. The encoded protein is CASILRGRPTEAFF.

Here the CDR3 DNA reads TGCGCCAGCAGTGAAGGGGGTCCTGGAAACACCATATATTTT. It specifies CASSEGGPGNTIYF. The chain links TRBV10-2 to TRBJ1-3; D possibly corresponds to TRBD1 (6 bases). The length of the CDR3 is 14 residues. The germline V gene encodes CDR1 WSHSY and CDR2 SAAADI. V was shortened by 3 bases and J by 2 bases, with 8 bases between the two germline ends.

The chain recombines TRBV28 with TRBJ2-1; maybe TRBD2 (7 bases). In germline, CDR1 is MDHEN, CDR2 SYDVKM. Trimming removed 8 bases from V and 8 bases from J, with 22 bases in between. CDR3 size: 15 residues. CDR3: CASYEGGGFVDEQFF. CDR3 DNA sequence: TGTGCCAGCTATGAGGGGGGGGGATTTGTAGATGAGCAGTTCTTC.

The chain employs TRBV5-1 and TRBJ2-1; a possible D gene is TRBD1 (6 bases). Deletions cut 4 bases from V and 5 bases from J, with 13 bases between. The CDR3 consists of 14 residues. Germline loops: CDR1 SGHRS, CDR2 YFSETQ. The CDR3 nucleotides read TGCGCCAGCAGCGTACAGGGTTGGGACAATGAGCAGTTCTTC. Translated: CASSVQGWDNEQFF.

This rearrangement joins TRBV19 to TRBJ2-5; 8 bases line up with TRBD2. This CDR3 spans 14 amino acids. Germline V gene sequence: CDR1 LNHDA, CDR2 SQIVND (reference sequence). V shed 5 bases and J 2 bases; nucleotides not matched to a gene: 4. The CDR3: CASSGLAGQETQYF. The CDR3 bases are TGTGCCAGTAGTGGGCTAGCGGGTCAAGAGACCCAGTACTTC.

The chain recombines TRBV23-1 with TRBJ2-3; the match to TRBD2 covers 10 bases. TRBV23-1 is identified as an open reading frame with a role that is uncertain. This CDR3 comprises 17 residues. Trimming at V came to 2 bases and at J to 0 bases, leaving 5 bases not matched to a gene. Here the CDR3 DNA reads TGCGCCAGCAGTCAACCTCCACTAGCGGGGAGCACAGATACGCAGTATTTT. Translation gives CASSQPPLAGSTDTQYF.

In its sample, this clone was seen once. This chain links TRBV5-6 with TRBJ1-4, with 12 bases aligning to TRBD1. The ends lost 5 bases at V and 3 bases at J; junction bases unmatched: 2. There are 15 residues in the CDR3. Germline V lookup: CDR1 SGHDT, CDR2 YYEEEE. Here the CDR3 reads CASRGQGASNEKLFF. The CDR3, as DNA: TGTGCCAGCAGGGGACAGGGGGCCTCTAATGAAAAACTGTTTTTT.

The J gene is TRBJ2-1, the V gene TRBV27, with 7 bases identical to TRBD2. The CDR3 spans 16 residues. The germline gives CDR1 MNHEY, CDR2 SMNVEV (reference sequence). V was pared by 2 bases and J by 2 bases, with 6 bases of the junction left unmatched. The CDR3: CASSLGGRGTYNEQFF. CDR3 nucleotides: TGTGCCAGCAGTTTAGGCGGGAGAGGGACCTACAATGAGCAGTTCTTC.

The rearrangement links TRBV27 to TRBJ1-2, with 10 bases that match TRBD1. The germline V gene has CDR1 MNHEY and CDR2 SMNVEV (reference sequence). This CDR3 has 15 amino acids. With 6 bases clipped from V and 5 bases from J, the junction kept 9 bases outside the gene matches. CDR3 protein: CASSARRTGGYGYTF. The DNA for the CDR3 is TGTGCCAGCAGCGCCCGGAGGACAGGGGGATATGGCTACACCTTC.

The genes are TRBV18 and TRBJ1-2; D not resolved. V was clipped by 3 bases and J by 3 bases, with 14 bases between them. This CDR3 has 15 amino acids. Germline loops: CDR1 KGHSH, CDR2 LQKENI. The CDR3 DNA reads TGTGCCAGCTCACCCCAAAGAGGCAGTGACTATGGCTACACCTTC. As protein: CASSPQRGSDYGYTF.

The rearrangement uses TRBV5-1 and TRBJ2-3, with TRBD2 identical over 13 bases. Per germline, CDR1 SGHRS and CDR2 YFSETQ. The CDR3 totals 16 residues. V was pared by 4 bases and J by 7 bases, with 9 bases of the junction left unmatched. In nucleotides, the CDR3 is TGCGCCAGCAGCACCGGCGGGACTAGCGGGATTAATACGCAGTATTTT. It translates to CASSTGGTSGINTQYF.

The chain couples TRBV28 to TRBJ2-6, with 7 bases fitting TRBD2. From germline, CDR1 is MDHEN and CDR2 SYDVKM. With 0 bases clipped from V and 0 bases from J, the junction kept 5 bases outside the gene matches. This CDR3 is built from 18 residues. The CDR3 DNA reads TGTGCCAGCAGTTTATGGGCTAGCGGAGTCTCTGGGGCCAACGTCCTGACTTTC. Amino acid sequence: CASSLWASGVSGANVLTF. Filled out from reference TRBV28 and TRBJ2-6, the complete variable domain reads DVKVTQSSRYLVKRTGEKVFLECVQDMDHENMFWYRQDPGLGLRLIYFSYDVKMKEKGDIPEGYSVSREKKERFSLILESASTNQTSMYLCASSLWASGVSGANVLTFGAGSRLTVL.

The chain links TRBV29-1 to TRBJ2-3; the D is unclear. The CDR3 sequence is 12 residues long. CDR1 is SQVTM and CDR2 is ANQGSEA in the germline V gene. The V end lost 6 bases, the J end lost 3 bases, and 10 bases lay between the germline ends. The CDR3 spells CSVSDGTDTQYF. CDR3 in DNA: TGCAGCGTCTCTGACGGGACAGATACGCAGTATTTT.